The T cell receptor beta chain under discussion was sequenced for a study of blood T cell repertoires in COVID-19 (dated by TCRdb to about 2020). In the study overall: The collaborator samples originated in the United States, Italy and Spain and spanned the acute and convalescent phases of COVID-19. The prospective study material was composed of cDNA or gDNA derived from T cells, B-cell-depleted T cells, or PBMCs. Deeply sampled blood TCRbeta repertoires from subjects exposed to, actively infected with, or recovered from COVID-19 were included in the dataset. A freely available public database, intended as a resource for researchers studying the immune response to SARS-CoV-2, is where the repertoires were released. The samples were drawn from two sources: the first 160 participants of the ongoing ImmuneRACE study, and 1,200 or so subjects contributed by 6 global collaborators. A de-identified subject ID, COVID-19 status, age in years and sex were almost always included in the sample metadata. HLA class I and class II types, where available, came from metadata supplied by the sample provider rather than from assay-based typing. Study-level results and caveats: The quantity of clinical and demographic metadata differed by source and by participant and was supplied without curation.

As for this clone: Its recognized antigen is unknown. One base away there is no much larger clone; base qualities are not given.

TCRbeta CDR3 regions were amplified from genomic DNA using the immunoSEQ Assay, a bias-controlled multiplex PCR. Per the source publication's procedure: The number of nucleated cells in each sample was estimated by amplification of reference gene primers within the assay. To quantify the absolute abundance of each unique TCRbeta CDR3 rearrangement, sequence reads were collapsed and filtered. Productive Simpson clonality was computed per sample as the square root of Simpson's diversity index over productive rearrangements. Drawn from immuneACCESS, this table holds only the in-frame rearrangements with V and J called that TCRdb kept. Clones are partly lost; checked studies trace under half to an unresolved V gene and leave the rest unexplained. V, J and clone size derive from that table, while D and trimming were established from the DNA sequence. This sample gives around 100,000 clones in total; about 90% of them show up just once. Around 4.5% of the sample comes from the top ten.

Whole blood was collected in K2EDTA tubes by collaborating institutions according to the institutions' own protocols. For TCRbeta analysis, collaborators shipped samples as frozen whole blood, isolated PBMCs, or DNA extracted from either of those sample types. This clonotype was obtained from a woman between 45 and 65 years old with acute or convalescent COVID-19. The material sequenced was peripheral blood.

The DNA reads as follows: TGTGCCAGCAGCGTAGGGGCAGGAACGACCTACGAGCAGTACTTC. Its protein is CASSVGAGTTYEQYF. The rearrangement joined TRBV9 to TRBJ2-7, with the D gene not confidently named. Taken from cysteine to phenylalanine, the CDR3 has 15 residues. Left in the record is the CDR3 DNA by itself, 45 bases read in frame from the first base. CDR1 and CDR2 are read off the germline V gene as SGDLS and YYNGEE. Trimming costs V 0 bases and J 2 bases, and their ends lie 12 bases apart.